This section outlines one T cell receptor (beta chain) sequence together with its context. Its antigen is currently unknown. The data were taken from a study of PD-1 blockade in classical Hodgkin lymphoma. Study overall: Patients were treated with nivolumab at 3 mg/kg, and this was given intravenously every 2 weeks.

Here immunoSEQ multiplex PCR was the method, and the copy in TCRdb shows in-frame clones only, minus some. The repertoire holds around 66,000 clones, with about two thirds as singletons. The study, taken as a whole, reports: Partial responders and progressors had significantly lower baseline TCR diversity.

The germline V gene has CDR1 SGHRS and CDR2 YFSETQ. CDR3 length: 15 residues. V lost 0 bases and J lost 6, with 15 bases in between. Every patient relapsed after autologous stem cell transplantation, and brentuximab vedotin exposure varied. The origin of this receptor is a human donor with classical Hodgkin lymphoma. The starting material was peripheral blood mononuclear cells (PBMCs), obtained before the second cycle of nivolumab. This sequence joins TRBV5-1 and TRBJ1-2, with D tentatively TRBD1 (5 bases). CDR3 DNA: TGCGCCAGCAGCTTGGGCGGGGCAGTGAAAAATGGCTACACCTTC. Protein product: CASSLGGAVKNGYTF. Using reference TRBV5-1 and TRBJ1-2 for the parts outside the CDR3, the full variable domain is KAGVTQTPRYLIKTRGQQVTLSCSPISGHRSVSWYQQTPGQGLQFLFEYFSETQRNKGNFPGRFSGRQFSNSRSEMNVSTLELGDSALYLCASSLGGAVKNGYTFGSGTRLTVV.